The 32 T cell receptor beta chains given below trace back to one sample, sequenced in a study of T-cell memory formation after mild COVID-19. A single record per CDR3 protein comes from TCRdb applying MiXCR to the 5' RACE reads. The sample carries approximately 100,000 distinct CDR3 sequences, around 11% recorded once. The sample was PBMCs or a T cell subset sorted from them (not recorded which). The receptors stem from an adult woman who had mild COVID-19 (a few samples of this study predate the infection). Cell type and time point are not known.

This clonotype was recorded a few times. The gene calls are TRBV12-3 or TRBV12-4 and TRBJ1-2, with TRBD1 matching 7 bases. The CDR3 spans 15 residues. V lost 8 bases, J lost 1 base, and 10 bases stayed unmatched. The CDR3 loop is CASAKGTEYNYGYTF. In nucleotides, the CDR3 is TGTGCCAGCGCTAAAGGGACAGAGTATAACTATGGCTACACCTTC.

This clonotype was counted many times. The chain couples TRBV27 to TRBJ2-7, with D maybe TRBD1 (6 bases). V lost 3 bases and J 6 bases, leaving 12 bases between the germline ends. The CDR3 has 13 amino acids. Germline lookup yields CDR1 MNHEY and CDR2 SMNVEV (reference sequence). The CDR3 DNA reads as TGTGCCAGCAGTTTGCAGGGGACGGGCGAGCAGTACTTC. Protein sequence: CASSLQGTGEQYF.

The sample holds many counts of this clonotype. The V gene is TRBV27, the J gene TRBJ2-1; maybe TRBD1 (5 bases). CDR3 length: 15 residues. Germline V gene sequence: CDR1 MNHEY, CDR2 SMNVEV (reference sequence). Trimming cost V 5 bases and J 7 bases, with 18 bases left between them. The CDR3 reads CASSNPIGASNEQFF. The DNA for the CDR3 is TGTGCCAGCAGTAACCCGATAGGGGCTAGTAATGAGCAGTTCTTC.

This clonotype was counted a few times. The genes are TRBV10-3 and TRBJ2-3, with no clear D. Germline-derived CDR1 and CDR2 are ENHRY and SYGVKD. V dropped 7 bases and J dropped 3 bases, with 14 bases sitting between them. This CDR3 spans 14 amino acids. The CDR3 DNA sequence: TGTGCCATCAAGGCTCTTGGGGATACAGATACGCAGTATTTT. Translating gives CAIKALGDTDTQYF.

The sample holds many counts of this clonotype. The DNA for the CDR3 is TGCGCCAGCAGAGGTACAGGAGAAGAGCAGTACTTC. This codes for CASRGTGEEQYF. The J gene is TRBJ2-7, the V gene TRBV10-2; possible D gene TRBD1, 5 bases. Germline CDR1 is WSHSY and CDR2 is SAAADI. V was shortened by 6 bases and J by 7 bases, with 13 bases between the two germline ends. This CDR3 contains 12 residues.

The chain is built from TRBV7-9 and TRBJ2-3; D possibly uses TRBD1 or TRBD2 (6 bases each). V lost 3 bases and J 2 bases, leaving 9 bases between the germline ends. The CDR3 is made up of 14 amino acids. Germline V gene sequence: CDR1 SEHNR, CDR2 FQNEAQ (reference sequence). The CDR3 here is CASSLRDTTDTQYF. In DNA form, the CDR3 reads TGTGCCAGCAGCTTGCGGGACACCACAGATACGCAGTATTTT.

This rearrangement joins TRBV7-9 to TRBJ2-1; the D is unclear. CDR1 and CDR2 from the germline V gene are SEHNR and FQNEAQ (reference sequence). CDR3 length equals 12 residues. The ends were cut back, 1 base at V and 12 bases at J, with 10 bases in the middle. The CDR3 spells CASSLGSVVQFF. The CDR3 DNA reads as TGTGCCAGCAGCTTAGGGTCCGTGGTGCAGTTCTTC. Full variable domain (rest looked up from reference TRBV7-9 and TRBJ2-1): DTGVSQNPRHKITKRGQNVTFRCDPISEHNRLYWYRQTLGQGPEFLTYFQNEAQLEKSRLLSDRFSAERPKGSFSTLEIQRTEQGDSAMYLCASSLGSVVQFFGPGTRLTVL.

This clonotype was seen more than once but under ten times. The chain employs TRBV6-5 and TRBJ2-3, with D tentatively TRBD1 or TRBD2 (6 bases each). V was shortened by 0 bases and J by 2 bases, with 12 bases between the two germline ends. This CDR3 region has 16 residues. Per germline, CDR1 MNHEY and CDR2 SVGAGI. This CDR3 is CASSYSPGGDTDTQYF. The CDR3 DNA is TGTGCCAGCAGTTACTCTCCCGGGGGCGACACAGATACGCAGTATTTT.

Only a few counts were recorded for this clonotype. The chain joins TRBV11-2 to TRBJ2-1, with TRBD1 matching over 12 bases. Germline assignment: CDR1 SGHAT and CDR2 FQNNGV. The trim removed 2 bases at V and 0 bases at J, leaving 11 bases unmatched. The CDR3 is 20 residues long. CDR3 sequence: CASSLRPGQGALGSYNEQFF. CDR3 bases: TGTGCCAGCAGCTTAAGGCCGGGACAGGGGGCACTTGGCTCCTACAATGAGCAGTTCTTC.

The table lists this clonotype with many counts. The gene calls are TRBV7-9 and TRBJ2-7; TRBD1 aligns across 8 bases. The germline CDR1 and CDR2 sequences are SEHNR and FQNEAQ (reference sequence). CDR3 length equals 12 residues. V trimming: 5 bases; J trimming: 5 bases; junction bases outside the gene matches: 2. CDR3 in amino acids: CASSKQGDEQYF. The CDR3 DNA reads TGTGCCAGCAGCAAACAGGGGGACGAGCAGTACTTC.

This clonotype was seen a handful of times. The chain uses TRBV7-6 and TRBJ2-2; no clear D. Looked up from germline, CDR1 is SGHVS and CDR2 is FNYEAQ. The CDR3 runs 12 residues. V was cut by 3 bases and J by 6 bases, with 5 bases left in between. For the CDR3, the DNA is TGTGCCAGCAGCTTTGTCGCCGGGGAGCTGTTTTTT. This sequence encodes CASSFVAGELFF.

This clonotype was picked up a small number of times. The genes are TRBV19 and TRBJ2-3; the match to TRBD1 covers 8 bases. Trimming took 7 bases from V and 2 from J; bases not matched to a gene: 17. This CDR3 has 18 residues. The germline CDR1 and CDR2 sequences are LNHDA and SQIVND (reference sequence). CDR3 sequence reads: CASTDQDRAPTITDTQYF. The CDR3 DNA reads TGTGCCAGTACTGACCAGGACAGGGCCCCCACCATCACAGATACGCAGTATTTT.

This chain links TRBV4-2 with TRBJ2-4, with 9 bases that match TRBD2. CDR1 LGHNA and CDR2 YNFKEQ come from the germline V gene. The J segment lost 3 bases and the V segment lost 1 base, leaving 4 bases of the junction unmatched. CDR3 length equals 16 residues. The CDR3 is CASSQGTSENKNIQYF. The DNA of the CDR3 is TGTGCCAGCAGCCAAGGGACTAGCGAAAACAAAAACATTCAGTACTTC.

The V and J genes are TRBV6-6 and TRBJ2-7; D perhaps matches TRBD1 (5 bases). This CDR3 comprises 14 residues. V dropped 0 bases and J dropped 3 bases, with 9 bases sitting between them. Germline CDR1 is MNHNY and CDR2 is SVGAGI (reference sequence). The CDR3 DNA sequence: TGTGCCAGCAGTTACTCCACAGGTTACTACGAGCAGTACTTC. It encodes CASSYSTGYYEQYF.

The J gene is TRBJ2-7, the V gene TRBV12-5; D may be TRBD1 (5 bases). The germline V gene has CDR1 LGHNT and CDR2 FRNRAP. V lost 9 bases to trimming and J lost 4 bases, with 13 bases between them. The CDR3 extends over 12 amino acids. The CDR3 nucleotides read TGTGCTAGCGGACCCGACAGATACGAGCAGTACTTC. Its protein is CASGPDRYEQYF.

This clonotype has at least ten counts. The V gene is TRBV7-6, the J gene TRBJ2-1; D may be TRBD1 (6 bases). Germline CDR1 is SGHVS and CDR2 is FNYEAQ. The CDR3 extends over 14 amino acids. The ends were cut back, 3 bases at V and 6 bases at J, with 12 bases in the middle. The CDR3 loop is CASSFGAGANEQFF. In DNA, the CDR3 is TGTGCCAGCAGCTTTGGGGCAGGGGCCAATGAGCAGTTCTTC.

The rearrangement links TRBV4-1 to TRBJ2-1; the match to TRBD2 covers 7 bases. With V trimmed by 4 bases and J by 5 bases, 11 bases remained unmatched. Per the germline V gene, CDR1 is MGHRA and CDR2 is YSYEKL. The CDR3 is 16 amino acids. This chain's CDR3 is CASSLQAGLVNNEQFF. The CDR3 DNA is TGCGCCAGCAGCCTCCAAGCGGGGTTAGTAAACAATGAGCAGTTCTTC.

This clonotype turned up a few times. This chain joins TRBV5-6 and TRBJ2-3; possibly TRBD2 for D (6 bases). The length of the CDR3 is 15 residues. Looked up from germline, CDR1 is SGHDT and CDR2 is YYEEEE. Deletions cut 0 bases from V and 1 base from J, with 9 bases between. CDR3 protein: CASSLVGGGTDTQYF. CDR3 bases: TGTGCCAGCAGCTTGGTGGGGGGAGGCACAGATACGCAGTATTTT.

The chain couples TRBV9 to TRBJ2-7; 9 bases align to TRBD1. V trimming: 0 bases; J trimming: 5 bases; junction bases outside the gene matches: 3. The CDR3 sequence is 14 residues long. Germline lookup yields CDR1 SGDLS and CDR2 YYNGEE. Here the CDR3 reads CASSVGTGGDEQYF. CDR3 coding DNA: TGTGCCAGCAGCGTAGGAACAGGGGGCGACGAGCAGTACTTC.

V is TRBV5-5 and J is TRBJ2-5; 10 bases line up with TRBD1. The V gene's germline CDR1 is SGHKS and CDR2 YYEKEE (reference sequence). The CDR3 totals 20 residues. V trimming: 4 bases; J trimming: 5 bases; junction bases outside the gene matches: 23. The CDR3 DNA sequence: TGTGCCAGCAGCCCTACATTCAGCGGATCCGGGACAGGGGTTACGGAGACCCAGTACTTC. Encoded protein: CASSPTFSGSGTGVTETQYF.

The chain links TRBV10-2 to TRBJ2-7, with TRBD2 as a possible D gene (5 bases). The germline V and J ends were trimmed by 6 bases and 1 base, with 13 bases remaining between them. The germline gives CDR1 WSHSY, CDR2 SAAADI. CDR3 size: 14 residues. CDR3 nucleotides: TGCGCCAGCAGGGACGGAGGTATTTCCTACGAGCAGTACTTC. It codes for CASRDGGISYEQYF.

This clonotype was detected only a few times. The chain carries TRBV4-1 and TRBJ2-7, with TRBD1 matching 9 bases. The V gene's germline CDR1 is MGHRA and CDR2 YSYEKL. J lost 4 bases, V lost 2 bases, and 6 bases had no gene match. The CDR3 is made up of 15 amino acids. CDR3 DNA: TGCGCCAGCAGCCAACCGGGACAGGGAGGGTACGAGCAGTACTTC. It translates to CASSQPGQGGYEQYF.

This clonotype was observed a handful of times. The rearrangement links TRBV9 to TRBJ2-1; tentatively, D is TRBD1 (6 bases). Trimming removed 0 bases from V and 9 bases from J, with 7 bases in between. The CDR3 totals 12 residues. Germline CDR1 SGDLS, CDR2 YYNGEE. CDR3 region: CASSVEGVEQFF. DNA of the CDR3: TGTGCCAGCAGCGTAGAGGGGGTTGAGCAGTTCTTC.

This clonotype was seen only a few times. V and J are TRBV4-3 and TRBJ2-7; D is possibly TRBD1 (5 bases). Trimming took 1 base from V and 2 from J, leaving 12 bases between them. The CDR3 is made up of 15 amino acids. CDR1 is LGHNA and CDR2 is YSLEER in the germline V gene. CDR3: CASSQGVRVAYEQYF. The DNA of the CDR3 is TGCGCCAGCAGCCAAGGGGTCAGGGTGGCCTACGAGCAGTACTTC.

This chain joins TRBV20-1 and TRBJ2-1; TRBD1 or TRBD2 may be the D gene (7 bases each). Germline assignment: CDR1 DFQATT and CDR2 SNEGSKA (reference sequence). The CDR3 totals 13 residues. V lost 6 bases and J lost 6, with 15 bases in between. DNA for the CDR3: TGCAGTGCCAACAGGGGAGGGGCCAATGAGCAGTTCTTC. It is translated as CSANRGGANEQFF.

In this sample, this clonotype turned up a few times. CDR3 bases: TGCGCCAGCAGCAGTTGGACAGAATCGATGACCCAGTACTTC. This translates into CASSSWTESMTQYF. The chain carries TRBV5-1 and TRBJ2-5, with D perhaps matching TRBD1 (6 bases). The CDR3 consists of 14 residues. The V gene's germline CDR1 is SGHRS and CDR2 YFSETQ. V gave up 4 bases and J gave up 7 bases, with 17 bases separating them.

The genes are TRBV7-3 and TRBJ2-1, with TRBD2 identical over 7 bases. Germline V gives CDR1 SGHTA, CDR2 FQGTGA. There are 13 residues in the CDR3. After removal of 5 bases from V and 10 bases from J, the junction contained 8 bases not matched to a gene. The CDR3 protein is CASSLGTGGEQFF. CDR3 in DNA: TGTGCCAGCAGCCTCGGTACCGGGGGGGAGCAGTTCTTC.

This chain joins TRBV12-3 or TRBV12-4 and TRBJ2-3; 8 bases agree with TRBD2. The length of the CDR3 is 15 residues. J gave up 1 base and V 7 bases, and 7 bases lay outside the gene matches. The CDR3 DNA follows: TGTGCCAGCATGAATTGGCGGGAGGGCACAGATACGCAGTATTTT. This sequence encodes CASMNWREGTDTQYF.

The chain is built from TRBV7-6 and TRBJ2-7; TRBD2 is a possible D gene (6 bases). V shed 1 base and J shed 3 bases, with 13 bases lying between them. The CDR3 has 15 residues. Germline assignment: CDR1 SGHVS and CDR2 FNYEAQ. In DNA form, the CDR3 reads TGTGCCAGCAGCTTAGAGGTGGGGGGTCTCTACGAGCAGTACTTC. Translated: CASSLEVGGLYEQYF.

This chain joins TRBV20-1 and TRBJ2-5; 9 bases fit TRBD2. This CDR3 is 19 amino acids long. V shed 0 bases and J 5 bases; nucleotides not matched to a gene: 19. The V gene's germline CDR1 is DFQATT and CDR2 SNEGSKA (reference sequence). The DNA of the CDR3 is TGCAGTGCTAGAGATATATTTCCGCGGGAGGGCCAGATTGGGGAGACCCAGTACTTC. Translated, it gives CSARDIFPREGQIGETQYF.

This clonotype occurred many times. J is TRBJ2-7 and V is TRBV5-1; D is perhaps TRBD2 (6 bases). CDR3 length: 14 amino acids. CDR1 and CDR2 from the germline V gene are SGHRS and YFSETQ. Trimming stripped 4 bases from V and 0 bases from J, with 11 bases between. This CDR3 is CASSLLGSSYEQYF. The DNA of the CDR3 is TGCGCCAGCAGCCTTCTCGGGAGCTCCTACGAGCAGTACTTC.

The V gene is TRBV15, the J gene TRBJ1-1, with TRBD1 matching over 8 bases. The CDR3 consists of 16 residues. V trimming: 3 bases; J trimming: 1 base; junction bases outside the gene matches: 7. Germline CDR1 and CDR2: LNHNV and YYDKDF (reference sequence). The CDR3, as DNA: TGTGCCACCAGCAGCAACCCAGGGGGCTGGAACACTGAAGCTTTCTTT. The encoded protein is CATSSNPGGWNTEAFF.